This T cell receptor (beta chain) was sequenced during a study of cytomegalovirus exposure and HLA in healthy donors (dated by TCRdb to 2017 to 2019). Turning to the overall study: According to an earlier analysis of a few hundred of the donors, roughly 180 million T cells yielded 117 million unique TCR beta sequences and 276 Gb of sequence data. An early release covering just under 650 HLA-typed donors comprised approximately 290 gigabases of sequencing data and approximately 85 million unique TCR sequences. Of the 398 genotyped donors, roughly 85% fell in the genetic ancestry cluster associated with self-reported Caucasian donors. The study aimed to test whether cataloging public T cell receptors could reveal signatures of past pathogen exposure. The T cell repertoires of 666 subjects were profiled by immunosequencing and related to cytomegalovirus serostatus. A separate validation cohort of some 130 different subjects was used in addition to the 666-subject first cohort. To predict cytomegalovirus infection status, the study combined high-throughput TCR immunosequencing, statistical association of individual TCRs with disease status, and machine learning. A later analysis re-examined previously published TCR beta repertoires from about 700 donors and added high-resolution HLA genotyping to investigate patterns of TCR occurrence. Rather than using new phenotypic data, the later analysis identified candidate immune exposures from TCR beta sequences and from how often those sequences occurred across donors. In an earlier analysis of roughly 540 of the donors, high-throughput TCR beta sequencing was used to judge whether each TCR beta V gene segment behaved as functional or pseudogenic. Donor age, sex, ethnicity and CMV serostatus were compiled together with the repertoire data. In a later genetic analysis, genome-wide SNP genotypes for about three fifths of the 666 donors were used, and that subset was treated as a discovery cohort. All discovery cohort repertoires had been generated using a single sequencing platform. Both class I and class II loci were covered by HLA typing, at four-digit resolution. Typing coverage varied by locus: 629-630 donors for A, B, C, DRB1 and DQB1; roughly 500 for DQA1; nearly 610 for DPA1; 400 to 480 for DPB1. About five DR-DQ haplotypes were handled as single units for association and clustering because linkage in the cohort was strong. Among about 360 genotyped donors of the cohort, an average of about 240,000 unique TCR beta nucleotide sequences were sequenced per donor, around 20% of them non-productive. General conclusions and limits of the study: The classifier was reported to diagnose cytomegalovirus status with high specificity and sensitivity in both the original and validation cohorts. CMV serostatus was the only immune exposure information available for the cohort. When HLA alleles, especially DR and DQ, strongly co-occurred, TCR associations were difficult to assign to individual alleles. According to a later analysis, TCR association rates differed among HLA loci, with DRB1 alleles showing the most associated TCRs and HLA-C alleles showing the fewest. A cluster of highly shared sequence variants was judged likely to be a technical artifact of the sequencing pipeline. Specific HLA alleles were associated with more than 15,000 TCR beta sequences at a false discovery rate of 0.05 in a later analysis. The study listed 164 TCR beta chains as associated with cytomegalovirus. V-gene and J-gene trimming of TCR beta chains was associated with a missense DCLRE1C variant in a later genetic analysis, and the association was replicated in an independent cohort. Broadly in line with IMGT annotations, most TCR beta V segments showed up in productive rearrangements about 87% or about 30% of the time in an earlier analysis of about 500 of the donors. Only TCR beta chains were sequenced in this cohort, and the absence of alpha or paired-chain data limited detectable features. In a later analysis, HLA-associated TCR beta chains were found to be more clonally expanded and to have lower generation probabilities than equally common non-associated chains. Because HLA typing was unavailable for some donors at each locus, only the typed subset was used in association tests. Across donors, most TCR sequences were observed very rarely, whereas some public TCRs were present in many individuals. In vitro tests confirmed that a few of the cytomegalovirus-associated TCR beta chains recognize cytomegalovirus antigens. About 15 rarely observed V segments, including chromosome 9 orphons, were excluded from the earlier analysis of several hundred of the donors because counts were too low. The presence/absence analyses assumed that sequencing depth was roughly uniform across donors, and that assumption may not be true. Linkage disequilibrium might explain the correlated functional status among segregating V segments, but an unknown experimental factor could not be ruled out. The 87-base-pair reads could not distinguish some IMGT-functional V segments, including TRBV6-2 and TRBV6-3, so those segments were excluded. According to a later analysis, most CMV-associated TCR beta chains appeared to be HLA-restricted, and the HLA associations seemed to be driven largely by CMV exposure. Compared with the approximately 670-donor mean, donors in an Asian-associated ancestry cluster had fewer N-insertions in productive TCRs, according to a later genetic analysis. A further reported finding was that TCR beta sequences accurately predicted the HLA-A and HLA-B alleles for most subjects in the first cohort. Several of the top co-occurrence clusters appeared to be linked to parvovirus B19, influenza, CMV and Epstein-Barr virus, according to a later analysis. The authors suggested that the approach could potentially be generalized to other disease states and immunological phenotypes.

The cohort was made up of around 720 healthy bone marrow donors. At the time of sampling, every cohort member was nominally healthy, though immune exposures that went unrecorded were likely present. The donor tested CMV seronegative and was one of the 352 seronegative cohort members. A peripheral blood sample was provided by each donor, and peripheral blood mononuclear cells were used for TCR beta sequencing. Genomic DNA was extracted from the blood cell samples with the Qiagen DNeasy Blood Extraction Kit. Library preparation employed the immunoSEQ multiplex PCR assay. For the multiplex PCR, a mixture combining 60 forward primers for TCR Vbeta segments and 13 reverse primers for TCR Jbeta segments was used. The CDR3 region of rearranged TCR beta genes was amplified from genomic DNA with a multiplex PCR assay. On the Illumina HiSeq System, the amplified TCR beta libraries were sequenced as 87-base-pair reads. The original pipeline was this. In a later analysis, 80 million or so unique TCR beta chains were counted across the approximately 670 repertoires, and roughly 11 million of these chains were shared by at least two donors. A nearest-neighbor algorithm error-corrected the raw reads and collapsed the reads into unique sequences, merging closely related sequences to remove PCR and sequencing errors. To assign V, D and J gene segments, CDR3 sequences were aligned to IMGT reference sequences. For a sequence to be retained, at least a six-nucleotide match to both a V gene segment and a J gene segment was required. A rearrangement counted as productive if the CDR3 had no stop codons and remained in frame with V and J, and every other rearrangement counted as non-productive. CDR3 was defined by IMGT convention, running from the second conserved V-encoded cysteine to the conserved J-encoded phenylalanine. In an earlier analysis of 587 of the donors, sequences lacking an unambiguous match to a single V gene segment were excluded. An earlier analysis of some 500 of the donors classified V segments as functional when productive rearrangements were above 56.7% and as segregating when the standard deviation between donors was above 5%. A statistical classification framework was built for diagnosing cytomegalovirus status from the catalog of TCR beta chain sequences. A later analysis assigned V and J genes by comparing TCR nucleotide sequences with IMGT/GENE-DB human TR gene sequences. A later analysis assigned CDR3 sequences and most-parsimonious VDJ recombination scenarios with the TCRdist pipeline. A later analysis defined each TCR beta chain by its CDR3 amino acid sequence plus V-gene family, and excluded reads lacking a unique V-gene family. As a way to deal with suspected cross-contamination and a sequencing artifact, a later analysis dropped approximately 590 nucleotide sequences that were highly shared and had low generation probability. A later analysis calculated a clonal expansion index for each public chain from normalized within-repertoire ranks of inferred template counts. In a later analysis, generation probabilities were computed using a VDJ recombination model fitted to out-of-frame rearrangements, and the results were checked against IGoR. In a later analysis, TCR-TCR, TCR-HLA and TCR-CMV co-occurrence was scored with hypergeometric tests, and a repertoire-size bias correction was applied to TCR pairs. To estimate false discovery rates, a later analysis permuted the HLA or CMV assignments 20 times. A later analysis grouped co-occurring TCRs with DBSCAN, adding TCRdist sequence similarity when clustering within HLA-allele-positive subsets. Repertoires with fewer than 30,000 or more than 120,000 public chains, plus five repertoires with anomalous nucleotide sharing, were excluded from co-occurrence clustering. TCRdb holds this immuneACCESS table with in-frame rearrangements only. Some clones are missing; in checked studies, unresolved V genes explain under half, and the rest has no known cause. That table supplies the V and J calls and clone size; D and trimming were determined from the DNA. This sample has about 200,000 clones in its table, and 65% to 85% of those were observed once. Of the sample, 0.098% is held by the ten largest clones.

For this clone: Its specific antigen is unknown. Base qualities are not recorded, but no much larger clone differs from it by a single base.

Reading the germline V gene gives CDR1 MGHRA and CDR2 YSYEKL. Spanning cysteine to phenylalanine, the CDR3 consists of 12 amino acids. Only the CDR3 region is kept as DNA, spanning 36 bases read in frame from base 1. V is clipped by 3 bases and J by 9 bases, and the sequence between their germline boundaries is 11 bases long. The sequence is built from TRBV4-1 and TRBJ1-1; the D gene is perhaps TRBD1, from 5 matching bases. The sequencing input was PBMCs. This receptor was taken from a boy between 2 and 15 years old in good health and CMV-seronegative. At the DNA level, the sequence is TGCGCCAGCAGCCATGTGCAGGGAAAAGCTTTCTTT. This yields the protein CASSHVQGKAFF.